This TCR beta chain was recorded in a study of molecular identifiers for immune sequencing clone quantification. Study-wide results and limits: Clones above 20 RNA copies contained over 99% of effector molecules and under 1% of naive molecules.

The V gene's germline CDR1 is LGHDT and CDR2 YNNKEL (reference sequence). This CDR3 comprises 13 residues. Trimming stripped 5 bases from V and 10 bases from J, with 14 bases between. With RNA at 10%, 30% or 50%, naive CD8 libraries came from approximately 22,000 to 940,000 sorted cells. CD8+CD4-CCR7+CD45RA+ sorting gave the naive CD8 T cells. TCRdb redid the calling of the PCR reads with MiXCR, one entry per CDR3 protein. This table holds nearly 650,000 distinct CDR3 sequences, about 25% found once. With regard to this clonotype: Its antigen is currently unknown. Given a much more abundant clone one base away, this may be a read error.

This TCR was recovered from a human donor in good health. Some libraries in this study had Jurkat cell RNA spiked in. The genes are TRBV3-1 and TRBJ1-4; D may be TRBD1 (5 bases). Sequenced input: naive CD8+ T cells from blood, with Jurkat cell RNA spiked in. Subset here: FACS-sorted CD8+CD4-CCR7+CD45RA+ naive T cells. Here the CDR3 DNA reads TGTGCCAGCAGCTCTGATGCCGGGGGAAAACTGTTTTTT. Translating it yields CASSSDAGGKLFF.